A selection of T cell receptor beta chains follows, all from one sample in a study of CD8+ T cells in alopecia areata. Assay: immunoSEQ multiplex PCR; the TCRdb copy retains only in-frame clones and omits some. Altogether 100,000 to 150,000 clones are present, 47% being singletons, with the ten largest covering roughly a tenth. The sequenced material came from NKG2D-low CD8+ T cells sorted from blood. These receptors were taken from a human donor with alopecia areata. CDR3s include the opening cysteine and the closing phenylalanine or tryptophan. The D gene is left open where the match is weak. Some rows have no size entry. The others give once, few or many, or a class for an expanded clone.

>TRBV28|.|.|TRBJ2-3
CASSLQIPDTQYF
TGTGCCAGCAGTTTACAGATACCAGATACGCAGTATTTT
>TRBV13|once|.|TRBJ2-1
CASRDGYNEQFF
TGTGCCAGCAGGGACGGGTACAATGAGCAGTTCTTC
>TRBV29-1|.|.|TRBJ2-5
CSYDTDQETQYF
TGCAGCTACGACACAGACCAAGAGACCCAGTACTTC
>TRBV5-1|.|.|TRBJ2-1
CASSQYNEQFF
TGCGCCAGCAGCCAGTACAATGAGCAGTTCTTC
>TRBV12-5|.|.|TRBJ2-1
CASGHGGGHQFF
TGTGCTAGTGGCCACGGCGGTGGTCACCAGTTCTTC
>TRBV29-1|.|.|TRBJ2-7
CSVVGLDFPEQYF
TGCAGCGTTGTGGGACTTGATTTCCCCGAGCAGTACTTC
>TRBV29-1|.|TRBD2|TRBJ2-1
CSVAPGGYEQFF
TGCAGCGTAGCCCCGGGGGGATATGAACAGTTCTTC
>TRBV29-1|few|TRBD1|TRBJ2-5
CSVEEGQRQETQYF
TGCAGCGTTGAAGAGGGACAGCGTCAAGAGACCCAGTACTTC
>TRBV27|.|.|TRBJ2-1
CASSSTPLRIMGNEQFF
TGTGCCAGCAGTTCAACTCCCCTCAGGATTATGGGCAATGAGCAGTTCTTC
>TRBV29-1|few|.|TRBJ1-4
CSVEAGHNEKLFF
TGCAGCGTTGAGGCGGGACATAATGAAAAACTGTTTTTT
>TRBV28|few|TRBD1|TRBJ2-3
CASSGTGGSTDTQYF
TGTGCCAGCAGTGGGACAGGGGGAAGCACAGATACGCAGTATTTT
>TRBV7-3|few|.|TRBJ1-4
CASIRSLGNEKLFF
TGTGCCAGCATCCGCTCGCTGGGGAATGAAAAACTGTTTTTT
>TRBV29-1|few|.|TRBJ1-1
CSVETGVAEAFF
TGCAGCGTTGAGACGGGAGTCGCTGAAGCTTTCTTT
>TRBV6-5|.|.|TRBJ2-7
CASRTSPYEQYF
TGTGCCAGCAGGACCTCTCCCTACGAGCAGTACTTC
>TRBV29-1|.|TRBD2|TRBJ2-7
CSVESPGGYEQYF
TGCAGCGTTGAATCCCCGGGGGGCTACGAGCAGTACTTC
>TRBV4-1|.|.|TRBJ2-4
CASSPREAKNIQYF
TGCGCCAGCAGCCCCCGGGAGGCCAAAAACATTCAGTACTTC
>TRBV30|once|.|TRBJ1-1
CAWMPNTEAFF
TGTGCCTGGATGCCGAACACTGAAGCTTTCTTT
>TRBV2|.|TRBD1|TRBJ2-2
CASRGRGYTGELFF
TGTGCCAGCAGGGGCAGGGGGTACACCGGGGAGCTGTTTTTT
>TRBV10-3|few|.|TRBJ1-5
CAISELNSNQPQHF
TGTGCCATCAGTGAGTTAAATAGCAATCAGCCCCAGCATTTT
>TRBV14|few|.|TRBJ2-7
CASSQGGTYYEQYF
TGTGCCAGCAGCCAAGGTGGCACTTACTACGAGCAGTACTTC
>TRBV27|.|.|TRBJ2-3
CATSFGGYTQYF
TGTGCCACTTCGTTTGGGGGGTATACGCAGTATTTT
>TRBV29-1|.|.|TRBJ1-1
CSVTKAGLSEAFF
TGCAGCGTTACGAAAGCGGGACTTTCTGAAGCTTTCTTT
>TRBV30|.|.|TRBJ2-7
CAWRRKGFDYEQYF
TGTGCCTGGAGAAGAAAGGGATTTGACTACGAGCAGTACTTC
>TRBV9|.|.|TRBJ2-3
CASSVSGATDTQYF
TGTGCCAGCAGCGTTTCCGGGGCCACAGATACGCAGTATTTT
>TRBV10-3|.|.|TRBJ2-5
CAISESGGEETQYF
TGTGCCATCAGTGAGTCTGGCGGGGAAGAGACCCAGTACTTC
>TRBV29-1|.|.|TRBJ2-7
CSGGDSYEQYF
TGCAGCGGCGGGGACTCCTACGAGCAGTACTTC
>TRBV27|.|.|TRBJ1-1
CAIKGRNTEAFF
TGTGCCATCAAGGGGAGGAACACTGAAGCTTTCTTT
>TRBV30|.|TRBD2|TRBJ2-7
CAWSAGASGYEQYF
TGTGCCTGGAGTGCTGGGGCTAGCGGATACGAGCAGTACTTC
>TRBV27|once|.|TRBJ2-7
CASRRGVEQYF
TGTGCCAGCAGACGGGGTGTGGAGCAGTACTTC
>TRBV12-5|.|.|TRBJ2-3
CASGFKAGTDTQYF
TGTGCTAGTGGTTTTAAGGCAGGTACGGATACGCAGTATTTT
>TRBV6-1|.|.|TRBJ2-1
CASSQGLNNEQFF
TGTGCCAGCAGTCAAGGACTGAACAATGAGCAGTTCTTC